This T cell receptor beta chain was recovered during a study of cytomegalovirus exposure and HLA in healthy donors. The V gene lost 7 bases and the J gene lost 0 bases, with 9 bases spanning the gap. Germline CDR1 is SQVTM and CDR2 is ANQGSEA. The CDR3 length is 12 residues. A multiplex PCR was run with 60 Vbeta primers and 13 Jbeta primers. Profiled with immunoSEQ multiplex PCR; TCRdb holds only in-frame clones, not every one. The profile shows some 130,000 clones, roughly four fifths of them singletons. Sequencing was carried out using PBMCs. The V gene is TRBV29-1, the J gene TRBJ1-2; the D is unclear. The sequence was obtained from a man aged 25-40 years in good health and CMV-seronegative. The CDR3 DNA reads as TGCAGCGCCGCCCAGGCTAACTATGGCTACACCTTC. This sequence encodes CSAAQANYGYTF.